The next 6 T cell receptor beta chains were all read from a single sample in a study of cytomegalovirus exposure and HLA in healthy donors (dated by TCRdb to 2017 to 2019). The library was obtained by the immunoSEQ multiplex PCR assay. For the multiplex PCR, a mixture combining 60 forward primers for TCR Vbeta segments and 13 reverse primers for TCR Jbeta segments was used. TCRdb stores this immuneACCESS table with in-frame sequences only. Part of the clones is absent; in the studies checked, under half of the shortfall reflects unresolved V genes, and no reason is known for the rest. The sample profile shows approximately 170,000 clones; 80% to 85% of them were found once. 4.1% of the sample goes to the ten largest clones. Sequencing was performed on PBMCs. The receptor source for this set is a man aged 50 to 59 in good health and CMV-seropositive.

This chain joins TRBV6-5 and TRBJ2-2, with 7 bases fitting TRBD2. The germline gives CDR1 MNHEY, CDR2 SVGAGI. The J segment lost 0 bases and the V segment lost 4 bases, leaving 2 bases of the junction unmatched. This CDR3 is 15 amino acids long. CDR3 nucleotide sequence: TGTGCCAGCAGTTGGGGGGGGACGAACACCGGGGAGCTGTTTTTT. As protein: CASSWGGTNTGELFF.

In this sample, this clone turned up a few times. The chain joins TRBV4-3 to TRBJ2-2; the match to TRBD2 covers 8 bases. The CDR3 loop spans 17 amino acids. CDR1 and CDR2 (germline): LGHNA, YSLEER. The trim removed 0 bases at V and 4 bases at J, leaving 7 bases unmatched. The CDR3 DNA is TGCGCCAGCAGCCAAGATATGGGCGGGGGGTTCACCGGGGAGCTGTTTTTT. Encoded protein: CASSQDMGGGFTGELFF.

As regards this clone: One junction end does not reproduce the germline sequence, and a read error may be involved. This rearrangement joins TRBV7-9 to TRBJ2-1, with TRBD2 identical over 11 bases. The CDR3 totals 15 residues. Germline lookup yields CDR1 SEHNR and CDR2 FQNEAQ (reference sequence). DNA of the CDR3: TGTTCCAGCAGCTTGACTAGCGGGGTGTTGGATGAGCAGTTCTTC. It is translated as CSSSLTSGVLDEQFF. The full variable domain, its missing parts supplied by reference TRBV7-9 and TRBJ2-1, is DTGVSQNPRHKITKRGQNVTFRCDPISEHNRLYWYRQTLGQGPEFLTYFQNEAQLEKSRLLSDRFSAERPKGSFSTLEIQRTEQGDSAMYLCSSSLTSGVLDEQFFGPGTRLTVL.

This sequence joins TRBV4-2 and TRBJ2-5, with 12 bases lining up with TRBD2. Germline assignment: CDR1 LGHNA and CDR2 YNFKEQ. This CDR3 spans 14 amino acids. With 6 bases clipped from V and 4 bases from J, the junction kept 3 bases outside the gene matches. CDR3 coding DNA: TGTGCCAGCAGAATGGGACTAGCGGGAGAGACCCAGTACTTC. It yields the protein CASRMGLAGETQYF.

The J gene is TRBJ2-5, the V gene TRBV2; maybe TRBD2 (5 bases). The CDR3 has 13 residues. Germline V lookup: CDR1 SNHLY, CDR2 FYNNEI. Deletions cut 2 bases from V and 12 bases from J, with 16 bases between. CDR3 coding DNA: TGTGCCAGCAGTGAACTGGAGGCCGGTTCGGAGTACTTC. It yields the protein CASSELEAGSEYF. The variable domain in full, with the rest retrieved from reference TRBV2 and TRBJ2-5, is EPEVTQTPSHQVTQMGQEVILRCVPISNHLYFYWYRQILGQKVEFLVSFYNNEISEKSEIFDDQFSVERPDGSNFTLKIRSTKLEDSAMYFCASSELEAGSEYFGPGTRLLVL.

This sequence joins TRBV7-9 and TRBJ1-1, with 7 bases identical to TRBD1. The CDR3 has 14 amino acids. Trimming took 3 bases from V and 4 from J; bases not matched to a gene: 5. CDR1 is SEHNR and CDR2 is FQNEAQ in the germline V gene (reference sequence). The CDR3 nucleotides are TGTGCCAGCAGCTTCCCCACAGGGGTCACTGAAGCTTTCTTT. The encoded protein is CASSFPTGVTEAFF.